This T cell receptor beta chain originates from a study of patients and donors after allogeneic stem cell transplantation. Germline V gene data show CDR1 as SGHTA and CDR2 as FQGNSA. There are 15 residues in the CDR3. V dropped 8 bases and J dropped 3; count of bases not matched to a gene: 10. This clonotype was seen a handful of times. One entry per CDR3 protein, called by TCRdb with MiXCR from the RT-PCR reads. The sample holds 920,000 or so distinct CDR3 sequences, roughly 18% seen once. J is TRBJ2-7 and V is TRBV7-2; 10 bases are a match to TRBD2. The sample comprised blood, either unsorted or a sorted T cell fraction (not recorded which). This sequence originates from a human donor who was either an allogeneic HSCT recipient or a stem cell or donor lymphocyte infusion donor (not recorded which). It is not recorded whose cells these are; they may come from a transplant donor. In nucleotides, the CDR3 is TGTGCCAGCCGTCGGACTAGCGGTATTAGCTACGAGCAGTACTTC. This codes for CASRRTSGISYEQYF.